The rows below give T cell receptor beta chains drawn from one sample of a study of brain T cells in children with intractable seizures. Sequencing used immunoSEQ multiplex PCR; TCRdb keeps in-frame clones, though not all of them. The table has 75,000 to 80,000 clones, 85% to 95% seen once; the top ten hold roughly 1.5%. The material sequenced was peripheral blood, taken at surgery. Every receptor here comes from a boy under two years old with tuberous sclerosis and intractable seizures. Each CDR3 is given with its conserved first and last residue. Each record gives: clone size, D gene, V gene, J gene, CDR3 DNA, CDR3 protein. D genes are given only for firm matches. Expanded clones are given a class, and other clones once, few, many or no size at all.

>NA|NA|TRBV20-1|TRBJ1-1
TGCAGTGCGATCTTGGGGGGGGCTTTCTTT
CSAILGGAFF
>NA|NA|TRBV18|TRBJ1-5
TGTGCCAGCTCACCGTCCGAGGGCAATCAGCCCCAGCATTTT
CASSPSEGNQPQHF
>NA|TRBD1|TRBV9|TRBJ2-1
TGTGCCAGCAGCCTCCTACCGGACAGGATCAACAATGAGCAGTTCTTC
CASSLLPDRINNEQFF
>NA|TRBD1|TRBV30|TRBJ1-3
TGTGCCTGGAGTGTAGGGACAGGGGACACCATATATTTT
CAWSVGTGDTIYF
>once|NA|TRBV5-1|TRBJ1-3
TGCGCCAGCAGCTTGGACGGGGGTTCTGGAAACACCATATATTTT
CASSLDGGSGNTIYF
>once|NA|TRBV10-1|TRBJ2-3
TGCGCCAGCAGTGACAGTTCGGGTAGAGATACGCAGTATTTT
CASSDSSGRDTQYF
>NA|NA|TRBV19|TRBJ1-2
TGTGCCAGTAGCGTGACCTCTAACTATGGCTACACCTTC
CASSVTSNYGYTF
>NA|NA|TRBV30|TRBJ2-5
TGTGCCTGGAGTACAACCCAGACAGGACGGGCTACCCAGTACTTC
CAWSTTQTGRATQYF
>once|NA|TRBV19|TRBJ1-2
TGTGCCAGTAGTATACGGGATTTCGACTATGGCTACACCTTC
CASSIRDFDYGYTF
>once|TRBD1|TRBV2|TRBJ2-7
TGTGCCAGCACCTTCCCCCGGGGGACAGGATCCACCTACGAGCAGTACTTC
CASTFPRGTGSTYEQYF
>NA|NA|TRBV13|TRBJ1-2
TGTGCCAGCAGCCCCGACAGGTCCTATGGCTACACCTTC
CASSPDRSYGYTF
>NA|NA|TRBV24-1|TRBJ1-2
TGTGCCACCCGACCCGCGGGCGCGTATGGCTACACCTTC
CATRPAGAYGYTF
>NA|TRBD2|TRBV4-2|TRBJ2-1
TGTGCCAGCAGCGCAAGCGGAACTAGCGGGGGGTACAATGAGCAGTTCTTC
CASSASGTSGGYNEQFF
>NA|NA|TRBV10-3|TRBJ2-1
TGTGCCATCAGTGAGCCTCTGGTTCCCAATGAGCAGTTCTTC
CAISEPLVPNEQFF
>NA|TRBD1|TRBV6-2/TRBV6-3|TRBJ2-5
TGTGCCAGCAGTTTGACAGGGTGGGAGAAAGAGACCCAGTACTTC
CASSLTGWEKETQYF
>NA|NA|TRBV18|TRBJ2-5
TGTGCCAGCTCAAGCGACCGGCTACAAGAGACCCAGTACTTC
CASSSDRLQETQYF
>NA|NA|TRBV27|TRBJ2-3
TGTGCCAGCAGTTTATCGCTAGCCACAGATACGCAGTATTTT
CASSLSLATDTQYF
>NA|TRBD2|TRBV7-2|TRBJ2-7
TGTGCCAGCAGCTCCCGACTAGCGGGCTCCTACGAGCAGTACTTC
CASSSRLAGSYEQYF
>NA|TRBD2|TRBV7-9|TRBJ2-7
TGTGCCAGCAGACCACCGGGACTAGTGTACGAGCAGTACTTC
CASRPPGLVYEQYF
>NA|NA|TRBV7-2|TRBJ1-2
TGTGCCAGCAGCCCCCGTGGGGACTACACCTTC
CASSPRGDYTF
>NA|NA|TRBV12-3/TRBV12-4|TRBJ2-3
TGTGCCAGCAGTCGGGACCCACCAGATACGCAGTATTTT
CASSRDPPDTQYF
>NA|NA|TRBV14|TRBJ1-2
TGTGCCAGCAGCCAAGAGACAGACAGATATGGCTACACCTTC
CASSQETDRYGYTF
>NA|NA|TRBV15|TRBJ1-4
TGTGCCACCAGCAGAGATCTAAGCCGAACTAATGAAAAACTGTTTTTT
CATSRDLSRTNEKLFF
>NA|NA|TRBV2|TRBJ2-1
TGTGCCAGCAGTGATCGGGCTCTCCGGACGCGCCACAATGAGCAGTTCTTC
CASSDRALRTRHNEQFF
>NA|NA|TRBV11-3|TRBJ1-2
TGTGCCAGCAGCTTAGGGACAAACTATGGCTACACCTTC
CASSLGTNYGYTF
>NA|NA|TRBV24-1|TRBJ2-3
TGTGCCACCAGCTCACAGGGCCTGGGTCGATGGGCTGACACCCTTCCTGGCACAGATACGCAGTATTTT
CATSSQGLGRWADTLPGTDTQYF
>NA|NA|TRBV6-5|TRBJ1-1
TGTGCCAGCAGAACAGGGCTGGGCACTGAAGCTTTCTTT
CASRTGLGTEAFF
>NA|NA|TRBV4-1|TRBJ2-7
TGCGCCAGCAGCCAAGGGGGCACCGAGCAGTACTTC
CASSQGGTEQYF
>NA|NA|TRBV19|TRBJ1-2
TGTGCCAGTAGTATCCTCAGTTATGGCTACACCTTC
CASSILSYGYTF
>NA|NA|TRBV28|TRBJ1-5
TGTGCCAGCAGTTTATTCTCTCTAACCCCTAATCAGCCCCAGCATTTT
CASSLFSLTPNQPQHF
>NA|TRBD2|TRBV9|TRBJ2-7
TGTGCCAGCAGCGTAGGACCGCGGGGGGACTACGAGCAGTACTTC
CASSVGPRGDYEQYF
>once|TRBD1|TRBV7-2|TRBJ2-4
TGTGCCAGCAGCTCGGGACAGGGAAAAAACATTCAGTACTTC
CASSSGQGKNIQYF
>NA|NA|TRBV7-2|TRBJ1-3
TGTGCCAGCAGCTTAGATGGGGGGCGCAAAAACACCATATATTTT
CASSLDGGRKNTIYF
>NA|NA|TRBV3-1/TRBV3-2|TRBJ2-1
TGTGCCAGCAGCCAAGAGGGTTTCTCTAGTGCCCTCAATGAGCAGTTCTTC
CASSQEGFSSALNEQFF
>NA|TRBD2|TRBV5-1|TRBJ2-1
TGCGCCAGCAGCATAGCGGGAGGCCTTGCCAATGAGCAGTTCTTC
CASSIAGGLANEQFF
>NA|NA|TRBV6-5|TRBJ2-7
TGTGCCAGCAGTTACTCGGGACTCCGGATCTACGAGCAGTACTTC
CASSYSGLRIYEQYF
>NA|NA|TRBV27|TRBJ2-7
TGTGCCAGCAGTTTATCCGGGTCCTACGAGCAGTACTTC
CASSLSGSYEQYF
>NA|NA|TRBV24-1|TRBJ2-1
TGTGCCACCAGTGGAGACTACAATGAGCAGTTCTTC
CATSGDYNEQFF
>NA|NA|TRBV7-9|TRBJ2-1
TGTGCCAGCAGCTTTAGACGGGTTACCTCCTACAATGAGCAGTTCTTC
CASSFRRVTSYNEQFF
>NA|NA|TRBV7-9|TRBJ2-1
TGTGCCAGCAGTTATAATCCGCCGGGACAGCAGTTCTTC
CASSYNPPGQQFF
>NA|NA|TRBV18|TRBJ2-3
TGTGCCAGCTCACCAGGTAGCGCGCCCACAGATACGCAGTATTTT
CASSPGSAPTDTQYF
>NA|NA|TRBV18|TRBJ1-4
TGTGCCAGCTCACCCGGTCACGGGGAAGGAAAACTGTTTTTT
CASSPGHGEGKLFF
>NA|NA|TRBV12-3/TRBV12-4|TRBJ1-1
TGTGCCAGCAGTCCCCCGTGGGGGGACGAAGCTTTCTTT
CASSPPWGDEAFF
>NA|NA|TRBV7-9|TRBJ1-1
TGTGCCAGCAGCTTAATAGGGGGGGACACTGAAGCTTTCTTT
CASSLIGGDTEAFF
>NA|TRBD2|TRBV10-3|TRBJ2-1
TGTGCCATCAGTGGCCGACTAGCGGGAGGTAGGCACAATGAGCAGTTCTTC
CAISGRLAGGRHNEQFF
>NA|TRBD2|TRBV5-5|TRBJ2-7
TGTGCCAGCAGCTTGGCCACGGGACTACTCACCTACGAGCAGTACTTC
CASSLATGLLTYEQYF
>NA|NA|TRBV6-1|TRBJ1-1
TGTGCCAGCAGTCAAGCAGAGGTGCGAGGCGGAGGGGCTTTCTTT
CASSQAEVRGGGAFF